This T cell receptor beta chain derives from a study of blood T cell repertoires in COVID-19. About the research overall: Material from acute and convalescent COVID-19 was sourced from the United States, Italy and Spain. Sources were T cells, B-cell-depleted T cells, or PBMCs; the material itself was cDNA or gDNA.

As originally analysed: For nucleated cells, counts were estimated from reference gene primer amplification. This table comes from immunoSEQ multiplex PCR, and its TCRdb copy is limited to in-frame clones, with some not included. V, J and clone size are those of that table, while D and trimming were read from the DNA. The sample carries roughly 100,000 clones, roughly nine tenths recorded once. The V gene's germline CDR1 is LNHDA and CDR2 SQIVND (reference sequence). The CDR3 loop spans 15 amino acids. V was pared by 9 bases and J by 6 bases, with 12 bases of the junction left unmatched. Sequences were obtained from peripheral blood. The chain is built from TRBV19 and TRBJ2-7; 12 bases are a match to TRBD1. The clonotype comes from a human donor in a cohort sampled during active COVID-19. CDR3 bases: TGTGCCAGCCAGCCCACCGGGACAGGGGGCTTCGAGCAGTACTTC. This sequence encodes CASQPTGTGGFEQYF.